One and the same sample provided the 23 T cell receptor beta chains below, sequenced in a study of blood T cell repertoires in COVID-19. Sequencing used immunoSEQ multiplex PCR; TCRdb keeps in-frame clones, though not all of them. The sample shows roughly 290,000 clones, roughly 90% of them seen only once. The sample consisted of PBMCs or T cells enriched from blood (not recorded which). All receptors derive from a woman aged 18-35 years with acute COVID-19.

V usage is TRBV5-5 and J usage is TRBJ1-4; 8 bases map to TRBD1. This CDR3 contains 15 residues. V lost 2 bases, J lost 8 bases, and 8 bases stayed unmatched. Germline V gene data show CDR1 as SGHKS and CDR2 as YYEKEE (reference sequence). CDR3 sequence (DNA): TGTGCCAGCAGCTTACCCGGACAGGGTAGAGAAAAACTGTTTTTT. Amino acid sequence: CASSLPGQGREKLFF.

CDR3 sequence: CASSQKGRGGSYEQYF. CDR3 coding DNA: TGCGCCAGCAGTCAAAAGGGGAGAGGGGGCTCCTACGAGCAGTACTTC. The rearrangement links TRBV4-3 to TRBJ2-7; a possible D gene is TRBD1 (6 bases). Germline V gene sequence: CDR1 LGHNA, CDR2 YSLEER. The CDR3 runs 16 residues. V was shortened by 6 bases and J by 0 bases, with 18 bases between the two germline ends.

In its sample, this clone was seen a few times. V usage is TRBV7-3 and J usage is TRBJ2-7; TRBD2 is a possible D gene (5 bases). Deletions cut 6 bases from V and 0 bases from J, with 18 bases between. This CDR3 is built from 16 residues. Per germline, CDR1 SGHTA and CDR2 FQGTGA. CDR3 sequence reads: CASRPSAGQNSYEQYF. The CDR3 nucleotides are TGTGCCAGCAGACCATCTGCGGGCCAAAACTCCTACGAGCAGTACTTC.

The V gene is TRBV19, the J gene TRBJ1-5; 7 bases are a match to TRBD1. Per germline, CDR1 LNHDA and CDR2 SQIVND (reference sequence). This CDR3 is 18 amino acids long. Trimming at V came to 6 bases and at J to 2 bases, leaving 16 bases not matched to a gene. The CDR3 bases are TGTGCCAGTAGCCCATTTAAGGGGGCACGGAGGGGCAATCAGCCCCAGCATTTT. The encoded protein is CASSPFKGARRGNQPQHF.

The chain employs TRBV3-1 (or the pseudogene TRBV3-2) and TRBJ1-3; unclear D gene. Germline values: CDR1 LGHDT, CDR2 YNNKEL (reference sequence). Trimming took 0 bases from V and 3 from J, leaving 9 bases between them. The length of the CDR3 is 15 residues. The CDR3 spells CASSQETGFGNTIYF. The CDR3 DNA reads as TGTGCCAGCAGCCAAGAAACGGGATTTGGAAACACCATATATTTT.

V usage is TRBV3-1 (or the pseudogene TRBV3-2) and J usage is TRBJ2-3; possible D gene TRBD2, 6 bases. V dropped 0 bases and J dropped 6 bases, with 13 bases sitting between them. This CDR3 has 15 residues. The germline gives CDR1 LGHDT, CDR2 YNNKEL (reference sequence). CDR3 sequence: CASSQDRASVDTQYF. Written as DNA, the CDR3 is TGTGCCAGCAGCCAAGATCGGGCTAGCGTGGATACGCAGTATTTT.

In its sample, this clone was seen once. The chain couples TRBV27 to TRBJ1-5; 7 bases align to TRBD1. After removal of 6 bases from V and 1 base from J, the junction contained 3 bases not matched to a gene. CDR1 and CDR2 (germline): MNHEY, SMNVEV (reference sequence). The CDR3 length is 14 residues. The CDR3 DNA is TGTGCCAGCAGCCCACAGGGGAGCAATCAGCCCCAGCATTTT. Protein product: CASSPQGSNQPQHF.

The chain has TRBV7-9 and TRBJ2-1, with 8 bases aligning to TRBD2. The ends lost 3 bases at V and 5 bases at J; junction bases unmatched: 3. This CDR3 is 14 amino acids long. In germline, CDR1 is SEHNR, CDR2 FQNEAQ (reference sequence). The CDR3 DNA follows: TGTGCCAGCAGCTTTACTAGCGGACACAATGAGCAGTTCTTC. Its translation is CASSFTSGHNEQFF.

This clone was seen once. The CDR3 DNA follows: TGTGCCAGCAGCCCGCACGACCCAAGGACAGGGGCCTCCTATAATTCACCCCTCCACTTT. Protein product: CASSPHDPRTGASYNSPLHF. The V and J genes are TRBV3-1 (or the pseudogene TRBV3-2) and TRBJ1-6; TRBD1 aligns across 9 bases. The CDR3 has 20 residues. Germline CDR1 LGHDT, CDR2 YNNKEL (reference sequence). The trim removed 4 bases at V and 0 bases at J, leaving 13 bases unmatched.

V is TRBV30 and J is TRBJ1-5; D is unclear. Trimming shortened V by 0 bases and J by 3 bases, and 12 bases separated the two germline ends. Germline CDR1 and CDR2: GTSNPN and SVGIG (reference sequence). This CDR3 spans 15 amino acids. This chain's CDR3 is CAWSVNSFSNQPQHF. CDR3 sequence (DNA): TGTGCCTGGAGTGTAAACAGTTTCTCCAATCAGCCCCAGCATTTT. Variable domain in full (rest from reference TRBV30 and TRBJ1-5): SQTIHQWPATLVQPVGSPLSLECTVEGTSNPNLYWYRQAAGRGLQLLFYSVGIGQISSEVPQNLSASRPQDRQFILSSKKLLLSDSGFYLCAWSVNSFSNQPQHFGDGTRLSIL.

The V call is TRBV15, the J call TRBJ2-7; 9 positions match TRBD2. V lost 3 bases and J lost 4; bases outside the gene matches: 10. There are 16 residues in the CDR3. Per germline, CDR1 LNHNV and CDR2 YYDKDF (reference sequence). CDR3 protein: CATSSEPSGRLYEQYF. DNA of the CDR3: TGTGCCACCAGCAGCGAACCAAGCGGGAGGCTATACGAGCAGTACTTC. Complete variable domain (other parts from reference TRBV15 and TRBJ2-7): DAMVIQNPRYQVTQFGKPVTLSCSQTLNHNVMYWYQQKSSQAPKLLFHYYDKDFNNEADTPDNFQSRRPNTSFCFLDIRSPGLGDTAMYLCATSSEPSGRLYEQYFGPGTRLTVT.

This sequence joins TRBV7-9 and TRBJ2-7; TRBD1 might be the D (5 bases). In germline, CDR1 is SEHNR, CDR2 FQNEAQ (reference sequence). V was trimmed by 3 bases and J by 6 bases, leaving 9 bases between them. This CDR3 contains 12 residues. CDR3 sequence: CASSFRQGEQYF. Written as DNA, the CDR3 is TGTGCCAGCAGCTTCAGGCAGGGCGAGCAGTACTTC.

The V call is TRBV3-1 (or the pseudogene TRBV3-2), the J call TRBJ2-7, with 7 bases matching TRBD2. The germline V gene has CDR1 LGHDT and CDR2 YNNKEL (reference sequence). This CDR3 spans 14 amino acids. The V and J ends lost 3 bases and 3 bases, in that order; junction bases with no gene match: 5. In DNA form, the CDR3 reads TGTGCCAGCAGCCACGTTGGCGGGAGCTACGAGCAGTACTTC. It translates to CASSHVGGSYEQYF.

This chain links TRBV5-1 with TRBJ1-1, with 9 bases that match TRBD1. The CDR3 covers 15 residues. The trim removed 7 bases at V and 7 bases at J, leaving 14 bases unmatched. Germline values: CDR1 SGHRS, CDR2 YFSETQ. CDR3 residues: CASSDPEQGAIEAFF. In nucleotides, the CDR3 is TGCGCCAGCTCCGACCCTGAACAGGGGGCGATTGAAGCTTTCTTT.

The chain is built from TRBV6-5 and TRBJ2-5; TRBD1 matches 7 bases. CDR1 is MNHEY and CDR2 is SVGAGI in the germline V gene. This CDR3 contains 14 residues. The V gene end was trimmed by 7 bases and the J gene end by 4 bases; junction bases not matched to a gene: 9. CDR3 region: CASTHRGFSETQYF. The CDR3, as DNA: TGTGCCAGCACTCACAGGGGTTTCTCAGAGACCCAGTACTTC.

This sequence joins TRBV19 and TRBJ2-7; 7 bases align to TRBD1. The V gene's germline CDR1 is LNHDA and CDR2 SQIVND (reference sequence). After removal of 7 bases from V and 2 bases from J, the junction contained 8 bases not matched to a gene. The CDR3 runs 14 residues. CDR3 bases: TGTGCCAGTACCCGGACAGGCGCCACCTACGAGCAGTACTTC. It translates to CASTRTGATYEQYF.

The chain recombines TRBV7-9 with TRBJ2-3; TRBD2 aligns across 10 bases. This CDR3 is built from 15 residues. Germline assignment: CDR1 SEHNR and CDR2 FQNEAQ (reference sequence). J gave up 5 bases and V 4 bases, and 6 bases lay outside the gene matches. This CDR3 reads CASSSSSGSLDTQYF. In DNA form, the CDR3 reads TGTGCCAGCAGCTCCTCTAGCGGGAGTTTAGATACGCAGTATTTT.

The chain has TRBV3-1 (or the pseudogene TRBV3-2) and TRBJ1-2, with a weak D call TRBD1 (6 bases). Trimming took 8 bases from V and 5 from J, leaving 15 bases between them. Germline V gene lookup returns CDR1 LGHDT and CDR2 YNNKEL (reference sequence). CDR3 length: 13 residues. The CDR3 loop reads CASGKGQKYGYTF. The CDR3, as DNA: TGTGCCAGCGGGAAGGGACAAAAGTATGGCTACACCTTC.

This clone was seen once. The rearrangement joins TRBV7-2 to TRBJ2-7, with 8 bases that match TRBD2. Germline V gene sequence: CDR1 SGHTA, CDR2 FQGNSA. After removal of 5 bases from V and 6 bases from J, the junction contained 6 bases not matched to a gene. This CDR3 is 13 amino acids long. The CDR3 nucleotides read TGTGCCAGCAGCCCGACTAGCGTCTCCGAGCAGTACTTC. Translating it yields CASSPTSVSEQYF.

Note on this clone: Mismatch with germline at one junction end may stem from a read error. The chain joins TRBV3-1 (or the pseudogene TRBV3-2) to TRBJ2-7; perhaps TRBD2 as D (6 bases). CDR1 LGHDT and CDR2 YNNKEL come from the germline V gene (reference sequence). The CDR3 length is 15 residues. This chain's CDR3 is CTSSQGLAHSYEQYF. In DNA form, the CDR3 reads TGTACCAGCAGCCAGGGTCTAGCGCACTCCTACGAGCAGTACTTC.

The rearrangement uses TRBV27 and TRBJ2-7; perhaps TRBD2 as D (5 bases). The CDR3 length is 14 residues. Trimming stripped 0 bases from V and 4 bases from J, with 10 bases between. CDR1 is MNHEY, CDR2 SMNVEV, per germline (reference sequence). As DNA, the CDR3 is TGTGCCAGCAGTTTATCTAGCACGGGATACGAGCAGTACTTC. Translating it yields CASSLSSTGYEQYF.

CDR3 sequence (DNA): TGTGCCAGCAGTTACTCGTGGGACAGCTCTAATTCACCCCTCCACTTT. This translates into CASSYSWDSSNSPLHF. This chain connects TRBV6-5 to TRBJ1-6, with 7 bases fitting TRBD1. The germline V gene has CDR1 MNHEY and CDR2 SVGAGI. Trimming removed 0 bases from V and 6 bases from J; junction bases left unmatched: 5. The CDR3 extends over 16 amino acids.

The chain uses TRBV5-4 and TRBJ2-2, with D perhaps TRBD2 (6 bases). Trimming took off 1 base at V and 0 bases at J, with 16 bases between the two ends. The CDR3 loop spans 18 amino acids. Germline loops: CDR1 SGHNT, CDR2 YYREEE (reference sequence). CDR3 DNA sequence: TGTGCCAGCAGCTTGTATTTGTTCGGAGGGGCGAACACCGGGGAGCTGTTTTTT. This sequence encodes CASSLYLFGGANTGELFF.